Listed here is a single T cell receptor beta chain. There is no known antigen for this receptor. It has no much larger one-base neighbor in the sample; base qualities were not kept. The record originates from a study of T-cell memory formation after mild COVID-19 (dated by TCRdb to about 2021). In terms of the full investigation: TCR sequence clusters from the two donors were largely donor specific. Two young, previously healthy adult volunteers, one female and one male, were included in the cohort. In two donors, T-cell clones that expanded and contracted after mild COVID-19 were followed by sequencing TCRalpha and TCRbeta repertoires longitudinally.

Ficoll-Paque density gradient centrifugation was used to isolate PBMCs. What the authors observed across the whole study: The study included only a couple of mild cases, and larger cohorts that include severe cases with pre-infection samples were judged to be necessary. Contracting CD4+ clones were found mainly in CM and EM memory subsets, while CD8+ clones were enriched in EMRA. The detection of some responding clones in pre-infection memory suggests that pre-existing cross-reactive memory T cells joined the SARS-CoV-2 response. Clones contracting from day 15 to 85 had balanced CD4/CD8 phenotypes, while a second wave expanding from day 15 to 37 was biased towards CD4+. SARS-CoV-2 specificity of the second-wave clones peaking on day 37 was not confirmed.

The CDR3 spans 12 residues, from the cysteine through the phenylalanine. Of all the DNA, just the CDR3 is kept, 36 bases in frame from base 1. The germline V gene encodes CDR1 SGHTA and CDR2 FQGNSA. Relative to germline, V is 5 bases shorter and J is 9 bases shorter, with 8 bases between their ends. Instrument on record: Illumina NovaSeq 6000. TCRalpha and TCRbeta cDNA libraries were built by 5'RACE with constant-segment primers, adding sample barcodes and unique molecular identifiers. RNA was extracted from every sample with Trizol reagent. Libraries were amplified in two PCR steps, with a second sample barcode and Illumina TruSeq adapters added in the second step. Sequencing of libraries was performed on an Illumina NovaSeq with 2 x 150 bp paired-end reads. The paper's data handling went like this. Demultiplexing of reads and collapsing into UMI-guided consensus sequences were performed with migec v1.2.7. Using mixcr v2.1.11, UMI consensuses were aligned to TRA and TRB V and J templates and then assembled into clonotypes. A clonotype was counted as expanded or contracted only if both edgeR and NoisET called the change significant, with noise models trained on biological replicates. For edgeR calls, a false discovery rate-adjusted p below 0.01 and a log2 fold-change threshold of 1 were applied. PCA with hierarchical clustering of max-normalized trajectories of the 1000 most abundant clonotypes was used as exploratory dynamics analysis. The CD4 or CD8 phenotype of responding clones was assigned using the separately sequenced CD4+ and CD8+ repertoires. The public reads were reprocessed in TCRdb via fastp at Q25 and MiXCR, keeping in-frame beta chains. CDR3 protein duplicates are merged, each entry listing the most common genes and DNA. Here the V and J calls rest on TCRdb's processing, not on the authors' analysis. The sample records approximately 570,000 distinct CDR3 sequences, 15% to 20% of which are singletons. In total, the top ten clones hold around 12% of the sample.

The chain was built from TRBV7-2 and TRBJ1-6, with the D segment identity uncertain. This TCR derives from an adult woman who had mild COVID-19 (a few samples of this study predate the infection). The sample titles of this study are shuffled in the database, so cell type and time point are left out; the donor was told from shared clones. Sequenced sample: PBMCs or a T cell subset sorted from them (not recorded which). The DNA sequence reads TGTGCCAGCAGCCAGGAAGTTTCACCCCTCCACTTT. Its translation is CASSQEVSPLHF.